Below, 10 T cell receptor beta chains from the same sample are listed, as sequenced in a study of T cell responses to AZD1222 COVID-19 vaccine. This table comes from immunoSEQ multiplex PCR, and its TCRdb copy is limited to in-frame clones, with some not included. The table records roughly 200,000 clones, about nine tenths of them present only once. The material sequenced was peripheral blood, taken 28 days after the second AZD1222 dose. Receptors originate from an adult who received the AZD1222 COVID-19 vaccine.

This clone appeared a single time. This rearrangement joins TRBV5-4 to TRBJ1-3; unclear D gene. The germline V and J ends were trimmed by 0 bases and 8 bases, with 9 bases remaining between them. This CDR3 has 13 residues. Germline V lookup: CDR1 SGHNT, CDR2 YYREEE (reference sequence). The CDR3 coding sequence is TGTGCCAGCAGCTTGGTCCCCAGTGACACCATATATTTT. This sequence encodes CASSLVPSDTIYF.

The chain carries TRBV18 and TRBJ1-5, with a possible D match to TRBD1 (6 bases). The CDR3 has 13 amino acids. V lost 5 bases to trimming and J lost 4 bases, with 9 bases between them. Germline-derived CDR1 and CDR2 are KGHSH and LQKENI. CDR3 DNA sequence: TGTGCCAGCTCAAGGGACACAAATCAGCCCCAGCATTTT. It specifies CASSRDTNQPQHF.

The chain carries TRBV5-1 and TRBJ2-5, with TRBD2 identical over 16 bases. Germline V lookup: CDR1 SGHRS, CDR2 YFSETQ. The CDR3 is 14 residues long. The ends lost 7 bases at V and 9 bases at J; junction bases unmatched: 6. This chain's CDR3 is CASSAGTSGRAQYF. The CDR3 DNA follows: TGCGCCAGCTCTGCGGGGACTAGCGGGAGGGCCCAGTACTTC.

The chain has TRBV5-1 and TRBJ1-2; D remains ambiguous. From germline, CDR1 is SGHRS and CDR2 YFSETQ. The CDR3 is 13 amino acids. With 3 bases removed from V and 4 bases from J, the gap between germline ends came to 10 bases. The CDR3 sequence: CASSSGGSYGYTF. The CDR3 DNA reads TGCGCCAGCAGCTCTGGAGGGAGCTATGGCTACACCTTC.

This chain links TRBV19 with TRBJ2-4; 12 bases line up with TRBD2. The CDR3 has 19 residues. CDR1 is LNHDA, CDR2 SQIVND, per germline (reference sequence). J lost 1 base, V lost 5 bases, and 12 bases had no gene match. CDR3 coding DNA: TGTGCCAGTAGTCCCTGGGGACTAGCGGGCCTAGGGGCCAAAAACATTCAGTACTTC. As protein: CASSPWGLAGLGAKNIQYF.

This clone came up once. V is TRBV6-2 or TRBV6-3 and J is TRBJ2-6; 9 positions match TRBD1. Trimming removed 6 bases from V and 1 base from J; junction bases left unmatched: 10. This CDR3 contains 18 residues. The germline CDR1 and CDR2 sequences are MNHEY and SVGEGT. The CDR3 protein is CASSHRTGALSGANVLTF. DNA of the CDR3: TGTGCCAGCAGCCATCGGACAGGGGCCTTATCTGGGGCCAACGTCCTGACTTTC.

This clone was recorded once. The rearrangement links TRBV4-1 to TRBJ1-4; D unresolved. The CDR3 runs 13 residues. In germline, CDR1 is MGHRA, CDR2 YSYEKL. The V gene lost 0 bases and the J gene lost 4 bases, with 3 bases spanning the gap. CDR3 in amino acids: CASSQEGNEKLFF. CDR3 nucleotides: TGCGCCAGCAGCCAAGAGGGTAATGAAAAACTGTTTTTT.

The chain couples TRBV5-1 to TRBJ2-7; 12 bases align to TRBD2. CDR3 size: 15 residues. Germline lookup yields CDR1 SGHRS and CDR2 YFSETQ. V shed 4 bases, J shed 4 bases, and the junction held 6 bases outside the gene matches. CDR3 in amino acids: CASSDSSGRGYEQYF. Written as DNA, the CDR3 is TGCGCCAGCAGCGACTCTAGCGGGAGGGGTTACGAGCAGTACTTC. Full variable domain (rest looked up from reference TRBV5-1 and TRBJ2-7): KAGVTQTPRYLIKTRGQQVTLSCSPISGHRSVSWYQQTPGQGLQFLFEYFSETQRNKGNFPGRFSGRQFSNSRSEMNVSTLELGDSALYLCASSDSSGRGYEQYFGPGTRLTVT.

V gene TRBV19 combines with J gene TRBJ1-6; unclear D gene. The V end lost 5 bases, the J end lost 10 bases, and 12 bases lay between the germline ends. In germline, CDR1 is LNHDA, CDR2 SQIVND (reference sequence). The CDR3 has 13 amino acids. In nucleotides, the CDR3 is TGTGCCAGTAGTCTGCGGCAGAAGTCACCCCTCCACTTT. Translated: CASSLRQKSPLHF. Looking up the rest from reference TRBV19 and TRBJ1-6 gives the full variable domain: DGGITQSPKYLFRKEGQNVTLSCEQNLNHDAMYWYRQDPGQGLRLIYYSQIVNDFQKGDIAEGYSVSREKKESFPLTVTSAQKNPTAFYLCASSLRQKSPLHFGNGTRLTVT.

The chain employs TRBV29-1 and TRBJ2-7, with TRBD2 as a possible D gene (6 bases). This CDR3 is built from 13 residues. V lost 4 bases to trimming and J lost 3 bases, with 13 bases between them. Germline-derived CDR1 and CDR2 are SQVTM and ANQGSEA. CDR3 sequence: CSVGGVNYYEQYF. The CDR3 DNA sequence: TGCAGCGTTGGGGGGGTAAATTACTACGAGCAGTACTTC.